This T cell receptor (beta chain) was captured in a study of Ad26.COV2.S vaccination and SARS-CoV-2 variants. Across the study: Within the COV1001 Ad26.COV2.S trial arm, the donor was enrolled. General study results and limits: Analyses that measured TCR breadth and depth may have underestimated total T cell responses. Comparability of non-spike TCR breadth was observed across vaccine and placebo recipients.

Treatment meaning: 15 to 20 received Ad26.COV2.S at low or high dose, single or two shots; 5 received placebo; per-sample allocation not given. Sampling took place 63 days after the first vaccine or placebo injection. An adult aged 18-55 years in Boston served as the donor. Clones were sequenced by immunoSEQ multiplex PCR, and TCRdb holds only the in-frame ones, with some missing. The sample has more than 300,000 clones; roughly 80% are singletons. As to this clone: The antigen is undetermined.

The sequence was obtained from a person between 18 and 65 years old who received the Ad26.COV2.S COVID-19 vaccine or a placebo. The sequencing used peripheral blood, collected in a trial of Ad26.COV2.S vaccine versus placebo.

The CDR3 bases are TGTGCCAGCAGCTTAGGATCTTTGGGAGTCCAAGAGACCCAGTACTTC. Protein product: CASSLGSLGVQETQYF. The rearrangement uses TRBV7-9 and TRBJ2-5, with D perhaps matching TRBD2 (5 bases). CDR3 size: 16 residues. CDR1 and CDR2 from the germline V gene are SEHNR and FQNEAQ (reference sequence). V was shortened by 1 base and J by 1 base, with 13 bases between the two germline ends.